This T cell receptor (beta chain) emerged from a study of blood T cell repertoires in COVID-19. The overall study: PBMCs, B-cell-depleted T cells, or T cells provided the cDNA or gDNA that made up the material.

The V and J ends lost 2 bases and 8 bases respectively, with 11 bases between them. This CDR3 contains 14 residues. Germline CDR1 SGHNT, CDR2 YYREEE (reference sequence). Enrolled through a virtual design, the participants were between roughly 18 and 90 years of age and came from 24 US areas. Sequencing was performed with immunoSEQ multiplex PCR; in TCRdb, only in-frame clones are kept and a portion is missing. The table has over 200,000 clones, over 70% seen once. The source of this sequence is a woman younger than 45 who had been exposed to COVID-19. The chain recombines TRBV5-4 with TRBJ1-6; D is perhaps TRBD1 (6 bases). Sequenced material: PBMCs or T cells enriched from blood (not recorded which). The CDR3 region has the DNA TGTGCCAGCAGCTTAGAACAGGGAGATTCACCCCTCCACTTT. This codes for CASSLEQGDSPLHF.